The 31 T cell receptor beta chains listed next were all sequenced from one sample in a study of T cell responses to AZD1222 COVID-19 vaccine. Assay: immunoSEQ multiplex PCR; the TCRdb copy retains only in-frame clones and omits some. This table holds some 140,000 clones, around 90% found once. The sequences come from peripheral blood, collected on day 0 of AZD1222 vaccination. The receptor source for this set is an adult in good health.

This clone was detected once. The DNA for the CDR3 is TGTGCCACCAGCAGCGATACGGACGGGAACGAGCAGTACTTC. Its protein product is CATSSDTDGNEQYF. The chain is built from TRBV15 and TRBJ2-7, with TRBD2 as a possible D gene (5 bases). The CDR3 runs 14 residues. V lost 3 bases and J lost 5, with 14 bases in between. Per the germline V gene, CDR1 is LNHNV and CDR2 is YYDKDF (reference sequence).

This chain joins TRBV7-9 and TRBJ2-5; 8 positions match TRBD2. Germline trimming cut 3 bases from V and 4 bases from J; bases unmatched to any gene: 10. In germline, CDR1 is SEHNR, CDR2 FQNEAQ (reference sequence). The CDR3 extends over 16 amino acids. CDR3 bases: TGTGCCAGCAGCTTTTCCCCCGGGGGGGCCGGAGAGACCCAGTACTTC. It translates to CASSFSPGGAGETQYF. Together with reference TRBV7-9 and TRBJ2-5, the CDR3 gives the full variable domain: DTGVSQNPRHKITKRGQNVTFRCDPISEHNRLYWYRQTLGQGPEFLTYFQNEAQLEKSRLLSDRFSAERPKGSFSTLEIQRTEQGDSAMYLCASSFSPGGAGETQYFGPGTRLLVL.

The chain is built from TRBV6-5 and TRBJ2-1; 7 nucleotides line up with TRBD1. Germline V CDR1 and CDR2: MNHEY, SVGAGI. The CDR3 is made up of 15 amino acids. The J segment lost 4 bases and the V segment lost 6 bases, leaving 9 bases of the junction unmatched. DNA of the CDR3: TGTGCCAGCAGCCCCAGGGTGGGACAGTACAATGAGCAGTTCTTC. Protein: CASSPRVGQYNEQFF.

This CDR3 is CASSLEAVNYNEQFF. The CDR3 DNA is TGTGCCAGCAGCTTAGAAGCGGTGAACTACAATGAGCAGTTCTTC. The chain combines TRBV7-2 with TRBJ2-1, with TRBD2 as a possible D gene (5 bases). The germline V gene encodes CDR1 SGHTA and CDR2 FQGNSA. Trimming cost V 1 base and J 3 bases, with 10 bases left between them. The CDR3 contains 15 residues.

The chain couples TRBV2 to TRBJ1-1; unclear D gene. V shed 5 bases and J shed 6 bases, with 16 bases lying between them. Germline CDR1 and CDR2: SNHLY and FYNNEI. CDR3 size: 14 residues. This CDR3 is CASSPYVTSAEAFF. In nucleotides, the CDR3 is TGTGCCAGCAGTCCCTACGTCACCAGCGCTGAAGCTTTCTTT.

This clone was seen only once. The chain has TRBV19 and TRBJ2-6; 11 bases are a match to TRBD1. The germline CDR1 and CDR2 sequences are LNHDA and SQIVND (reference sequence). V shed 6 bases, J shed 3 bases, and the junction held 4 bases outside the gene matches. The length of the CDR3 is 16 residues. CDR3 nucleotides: TGTGCCAGTAGGGACAGGGGGCGGAGTGGGGCCAACGTCCTGACTTTC. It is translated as CASRDRGRSGANVLTF.

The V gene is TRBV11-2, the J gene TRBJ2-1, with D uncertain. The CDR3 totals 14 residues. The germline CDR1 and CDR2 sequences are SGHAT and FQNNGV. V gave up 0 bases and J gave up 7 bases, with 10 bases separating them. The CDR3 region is CASSLDVVRNEQFF. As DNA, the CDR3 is TGTGCCAGCAGCTTAGATGTAGTTAGAAATGAGCAGTTCTTC.

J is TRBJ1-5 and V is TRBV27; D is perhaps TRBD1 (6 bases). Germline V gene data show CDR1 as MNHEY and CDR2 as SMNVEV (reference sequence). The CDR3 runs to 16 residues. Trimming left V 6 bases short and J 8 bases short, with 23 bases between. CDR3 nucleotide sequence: TGTGCCAGCAGCCAATCCGTATCAGGGGCCTCCGAGCCCCAGCATTTT. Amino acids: CASSQSVSGASEPQHF.

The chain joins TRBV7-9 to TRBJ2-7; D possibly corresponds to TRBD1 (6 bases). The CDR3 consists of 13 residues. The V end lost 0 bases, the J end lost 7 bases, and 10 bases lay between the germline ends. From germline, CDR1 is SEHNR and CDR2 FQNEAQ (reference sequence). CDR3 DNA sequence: TGTGCCAGCAGCTTAGCGGGGGCCCGGGAGCAGTACTTC. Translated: CASSLAGAREQYF.

The CDR3 loop is CSVVLAGAGETQYF. The DNA of the CDR3 is TGCAGCGTTGTACTAGCGGGGGCAGGGGAGACCCAGTACTTC. The chain has TRBV29-1 and TRBJ2-5, with 11 nucleotides matching TRBD2. Per the germline V gene, CDR1 is SQVTM and CDR2 is ANQGSEA. This CDR3 contains 14 residues. The V segment lost 4 bases and the J segment 5 bases; nucleotides outside the gene matches: 6.

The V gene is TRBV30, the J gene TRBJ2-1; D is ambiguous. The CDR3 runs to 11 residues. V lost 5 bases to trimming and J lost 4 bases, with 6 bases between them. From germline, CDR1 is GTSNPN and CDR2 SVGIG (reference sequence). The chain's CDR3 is CAWGQYNEQFF. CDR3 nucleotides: TGTGCCTGGGGTCAGTACAATGAGCAGTTCTTC.

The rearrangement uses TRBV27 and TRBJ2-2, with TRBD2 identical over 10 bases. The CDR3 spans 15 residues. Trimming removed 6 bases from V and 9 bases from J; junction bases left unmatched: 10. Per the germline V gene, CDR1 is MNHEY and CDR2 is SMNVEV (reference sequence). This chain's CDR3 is CASRESSGGAWELFF. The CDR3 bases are TGTGCCAGCAGGGAATCCAGCGGGGGGGCTTGGGAGCTGTTTTTT.

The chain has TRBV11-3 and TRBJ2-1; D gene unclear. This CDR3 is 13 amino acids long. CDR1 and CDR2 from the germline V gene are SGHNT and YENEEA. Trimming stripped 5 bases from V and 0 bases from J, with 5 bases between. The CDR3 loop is CASSPRSYNEQFF. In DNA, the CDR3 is TGTGCCAGCAGCCCACGCTCCTACAATGAGCAGTTCTTC.

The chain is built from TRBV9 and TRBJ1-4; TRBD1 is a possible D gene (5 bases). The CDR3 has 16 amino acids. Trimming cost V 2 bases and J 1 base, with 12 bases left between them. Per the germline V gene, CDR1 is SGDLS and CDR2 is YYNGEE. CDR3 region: CASSVRDGGTNEKLFF. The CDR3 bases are TGTGCCAGCAGCGTCAGGGACGGTGGAACTAATGAAAAACTGTTTTTT.

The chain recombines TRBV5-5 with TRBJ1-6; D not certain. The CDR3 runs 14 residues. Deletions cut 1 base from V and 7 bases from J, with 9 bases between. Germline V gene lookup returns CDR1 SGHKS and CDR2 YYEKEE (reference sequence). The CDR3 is CASSLLGWNSPLHF. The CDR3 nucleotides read TGTGCCAGCAGCTTGTTAGGTTGGAATTCACCCCTCCACTTT.

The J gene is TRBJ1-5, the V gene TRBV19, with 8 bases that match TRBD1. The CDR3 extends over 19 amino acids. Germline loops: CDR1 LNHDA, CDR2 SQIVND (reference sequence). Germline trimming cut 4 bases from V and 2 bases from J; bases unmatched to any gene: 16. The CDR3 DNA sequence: TGTGCCAGTAGTAGAAAAGGACAGGGTTACGTCTCGGGCAATCAGCCCCAGCATTTT. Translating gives CASSRKGQGYVSGNQPQHF.

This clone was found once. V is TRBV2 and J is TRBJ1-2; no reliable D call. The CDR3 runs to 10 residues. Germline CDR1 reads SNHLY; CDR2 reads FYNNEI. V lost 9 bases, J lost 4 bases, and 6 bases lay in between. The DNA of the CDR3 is TGTGCCAGTGGCTCCTATGGCTACACCTTC. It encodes CASGSYGYTF.

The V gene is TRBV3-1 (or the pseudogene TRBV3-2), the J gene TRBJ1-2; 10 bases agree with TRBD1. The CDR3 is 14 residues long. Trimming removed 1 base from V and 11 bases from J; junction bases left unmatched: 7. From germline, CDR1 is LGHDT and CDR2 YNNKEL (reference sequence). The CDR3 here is CASSQGGQGYPYTF. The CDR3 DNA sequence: TGTGCCAGCAGCCAAGGGGGACAGGGGTATCCTTACACCTTC.

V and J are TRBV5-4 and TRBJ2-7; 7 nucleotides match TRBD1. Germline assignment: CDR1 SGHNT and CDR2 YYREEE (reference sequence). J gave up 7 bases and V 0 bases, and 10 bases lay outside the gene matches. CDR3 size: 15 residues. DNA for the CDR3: TGTGCCAGCAGCTTGGGGACAGGACCTACGTATGAGCAGTACTTC. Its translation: CASSLGTGPTYEQYF.

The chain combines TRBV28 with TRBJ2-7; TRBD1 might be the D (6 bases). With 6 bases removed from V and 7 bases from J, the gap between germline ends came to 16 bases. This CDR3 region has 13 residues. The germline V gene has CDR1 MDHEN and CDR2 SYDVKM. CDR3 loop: CASSLQGTQEQYF. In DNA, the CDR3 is TGTGCCAGCAGCCTACAGGGAACGCAAGAGCAGTACTTC.

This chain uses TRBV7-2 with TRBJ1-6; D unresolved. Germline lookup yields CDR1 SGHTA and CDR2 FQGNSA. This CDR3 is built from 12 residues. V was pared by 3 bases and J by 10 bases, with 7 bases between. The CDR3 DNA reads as TGTGCCAGCAGCTTCTTGGCCTCACCCCTCCACTTT. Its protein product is CASSFLASPLHF.

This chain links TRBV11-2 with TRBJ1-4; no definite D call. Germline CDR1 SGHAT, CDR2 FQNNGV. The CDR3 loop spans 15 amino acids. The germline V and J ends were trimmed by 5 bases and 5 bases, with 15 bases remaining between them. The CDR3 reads CASSPREAGNEKLFF. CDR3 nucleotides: TGTGCCAGCAGCCCCCGGGAGGCGGGAAATGAAAAACTGTTTTTT.

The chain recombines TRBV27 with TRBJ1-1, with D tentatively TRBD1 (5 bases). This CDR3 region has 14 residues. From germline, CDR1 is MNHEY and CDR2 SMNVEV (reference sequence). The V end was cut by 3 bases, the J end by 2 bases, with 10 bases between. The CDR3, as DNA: TGTGCCAGCAGTTTGCGGGGGACTAACACTGAAGCTTTCTTT. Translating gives CASSLRGTNTEAFF.

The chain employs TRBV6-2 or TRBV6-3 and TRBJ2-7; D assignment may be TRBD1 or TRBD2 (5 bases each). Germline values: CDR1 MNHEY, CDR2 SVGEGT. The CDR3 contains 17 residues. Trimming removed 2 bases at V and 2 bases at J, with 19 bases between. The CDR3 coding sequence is TGTGCCAGCAGTTACAGAGGGCAACCTGGGGCCCCCTACGAGCAGTACTTC. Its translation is CASSYRGQPGAPYEQYF.

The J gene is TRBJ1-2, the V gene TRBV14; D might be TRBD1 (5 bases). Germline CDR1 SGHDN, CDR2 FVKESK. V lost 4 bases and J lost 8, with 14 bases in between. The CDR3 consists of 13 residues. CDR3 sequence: CASSPGGAGGYTF. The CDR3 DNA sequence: TGTGCCAGCAGCCCAGGCGGGGCTGGAGGCTACACCTTC.

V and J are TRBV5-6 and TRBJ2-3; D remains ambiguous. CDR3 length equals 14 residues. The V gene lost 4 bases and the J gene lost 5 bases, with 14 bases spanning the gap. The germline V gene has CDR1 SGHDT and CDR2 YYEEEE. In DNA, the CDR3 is TGTGCCAGCAGCGCATCCCAGGCGGAAGATACGCAGTATTTT. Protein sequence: CASSASQAEDTQYF.

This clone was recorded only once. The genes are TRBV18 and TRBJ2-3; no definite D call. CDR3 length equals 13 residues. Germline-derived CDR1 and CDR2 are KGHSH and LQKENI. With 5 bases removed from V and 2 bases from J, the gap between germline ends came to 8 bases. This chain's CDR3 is CASSTSITDTQYF. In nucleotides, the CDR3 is TGTGCCAGCTCAACCAGTATCACAGATACGCAGTATTTT.

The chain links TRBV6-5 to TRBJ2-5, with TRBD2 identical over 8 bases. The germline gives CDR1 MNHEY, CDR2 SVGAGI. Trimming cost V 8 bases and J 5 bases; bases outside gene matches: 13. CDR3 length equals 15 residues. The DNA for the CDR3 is TGTGCCAGCTCTTTTCGCGGGGGGAGATATGAGACCCAGTACTTC. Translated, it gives CASSFRGGRYETQYF.

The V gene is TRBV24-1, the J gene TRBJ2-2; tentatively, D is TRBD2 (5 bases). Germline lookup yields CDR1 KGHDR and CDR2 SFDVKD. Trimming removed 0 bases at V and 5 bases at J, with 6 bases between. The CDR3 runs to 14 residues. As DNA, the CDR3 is TGTGCCACCAGTGATTTGAGGAGGACCGGGGAGCTGTTTTTT. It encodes CATSDLRRTGELFF.

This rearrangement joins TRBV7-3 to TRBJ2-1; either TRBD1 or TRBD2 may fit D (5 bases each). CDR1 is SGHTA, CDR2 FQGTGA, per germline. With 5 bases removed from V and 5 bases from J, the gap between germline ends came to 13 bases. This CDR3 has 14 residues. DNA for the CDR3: TGTGCCAGCAGCCCGACCGGGACCCACAATGAGCAGTTCTTC. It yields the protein CASSPTGTHNEQFF.

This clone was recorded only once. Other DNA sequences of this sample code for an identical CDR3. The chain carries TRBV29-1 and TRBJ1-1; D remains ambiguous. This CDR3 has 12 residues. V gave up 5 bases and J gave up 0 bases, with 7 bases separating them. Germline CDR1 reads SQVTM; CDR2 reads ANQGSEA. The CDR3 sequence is CSVLRMNTEAFF. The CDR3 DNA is TGCAGCGTTCTCCGTATGAACACTGAAGCTTTCTTT.